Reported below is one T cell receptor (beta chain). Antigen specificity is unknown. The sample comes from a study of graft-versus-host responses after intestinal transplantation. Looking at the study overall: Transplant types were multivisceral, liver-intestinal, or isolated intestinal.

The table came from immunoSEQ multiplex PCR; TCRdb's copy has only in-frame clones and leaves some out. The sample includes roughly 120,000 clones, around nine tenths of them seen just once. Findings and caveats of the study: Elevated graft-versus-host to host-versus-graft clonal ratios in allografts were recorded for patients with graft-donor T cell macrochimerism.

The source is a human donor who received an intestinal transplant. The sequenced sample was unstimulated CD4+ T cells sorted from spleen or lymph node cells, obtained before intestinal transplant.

The CDR3 sequence is CASSREAANHYEQYF. The CDR3 nucleotides read TGCGCCAGCAGTCGGGAGGCAGCTAATCACTACGAGCAGTACTTC. This chain uses TRBV10-1 with TRBJ2-7; 7 bases align to TRBD2. This CDR3 spans 15 amino acids. The ends lost 5 bases at V and 3 bases at J; junction bases unmatched: 10. From germline, CDR1 is WNHNN and CDR2 SYGVQD (reference sequence).